A single T cell receptor beta chain is shown here with its context. Antigen: not known. Trimming left V 5 bases short and J 1 base short, with 8 bases between. Germline V CDR1 and CDR2: KGHSH, LQKENI. The CDR3 length is 14 residues. Once cultured for under 11 days, the cells underwent separation to obtain CD4+ T cells. Either the mRNA-1273 or the BNT162b2 vaccine was given to participants as two doses. Cells had half their medium changed to IL-2 medium on days 3 and 7. The method was immunoSEQ multiplex PCR; TCRdb's version includes in-frame clones alone and lacks a portion of them. The table shows around 47,000 clones, with 60% to 75% occurring only once. The data originate from a study of vaccination effects on CD4 cells after COVID-19. On the study more broadly: Following the second dose by a median of 72 days, the post-vaccine samples were obtained. Study-level points and caveats: The vaccine-induced clones of healthy vaccinees included only 1 of 255 that cross-reacted with common cold coronaviruses.

This chain connects TRBV18 to TRBJ2-2; the D gene is possibly TRBD1 (5 bases). The sequenced sample was CD4+ T cells from PBMCs cultured without peptide, obtained after COVID-19 vaccination. The clonotype was recovered from a human donor who received a COVID-19 vaccine. The CDR3 spells CASSAQGNTGELFF. Here the CDR3 DNA reads TGTGCCAGCTCAGCGCAGGGGAACACCGGGGAGCTGTTTTTT.